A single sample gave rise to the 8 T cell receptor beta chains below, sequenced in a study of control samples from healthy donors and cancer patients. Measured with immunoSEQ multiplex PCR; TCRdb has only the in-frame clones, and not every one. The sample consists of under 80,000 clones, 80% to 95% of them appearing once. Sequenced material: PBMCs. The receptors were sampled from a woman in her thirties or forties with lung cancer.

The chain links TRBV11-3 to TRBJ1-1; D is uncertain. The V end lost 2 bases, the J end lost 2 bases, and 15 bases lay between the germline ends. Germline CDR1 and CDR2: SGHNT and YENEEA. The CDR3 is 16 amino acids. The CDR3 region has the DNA TGTGCCAGCAGCTTACTCGGACCGCTACATAACACTGAAGCTTTCTTT. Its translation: CASSLLGPLHNTEAFF.

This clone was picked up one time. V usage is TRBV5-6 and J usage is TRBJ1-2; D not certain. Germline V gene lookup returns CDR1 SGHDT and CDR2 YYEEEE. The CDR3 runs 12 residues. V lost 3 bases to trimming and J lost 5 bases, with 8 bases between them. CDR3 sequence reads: CASSWQNYGYTF. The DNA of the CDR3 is TGTGCCAGCAGCTGGCAGAATTATGGCTACACCTTC.

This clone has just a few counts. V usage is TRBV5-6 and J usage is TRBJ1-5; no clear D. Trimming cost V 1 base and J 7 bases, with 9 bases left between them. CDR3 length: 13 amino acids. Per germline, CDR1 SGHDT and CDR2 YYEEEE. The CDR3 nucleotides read TGTGCCAGCAGCTTGAGCGGCTTACAGCCCCAGCATTTT. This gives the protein CASSLSGLQPQHF.

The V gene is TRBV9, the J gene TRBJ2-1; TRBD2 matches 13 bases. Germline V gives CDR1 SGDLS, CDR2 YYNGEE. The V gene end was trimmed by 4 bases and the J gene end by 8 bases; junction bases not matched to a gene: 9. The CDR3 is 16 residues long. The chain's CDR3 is CASSPQLAGGLDEQFF. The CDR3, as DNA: TGTGCCAGCAGCCCCCAACTAGCGGGGGGGCTCGATGAGCAGTTCTTC.

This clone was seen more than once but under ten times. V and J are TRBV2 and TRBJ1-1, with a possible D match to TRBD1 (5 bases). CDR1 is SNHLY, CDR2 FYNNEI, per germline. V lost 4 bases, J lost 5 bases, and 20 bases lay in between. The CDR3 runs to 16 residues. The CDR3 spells CASSGDWWQGGTEAFF. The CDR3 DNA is TGTGCCAGCAGTGGAGATTGGTGGCAGGGTGGGACTGAAGCTTTCTTT.

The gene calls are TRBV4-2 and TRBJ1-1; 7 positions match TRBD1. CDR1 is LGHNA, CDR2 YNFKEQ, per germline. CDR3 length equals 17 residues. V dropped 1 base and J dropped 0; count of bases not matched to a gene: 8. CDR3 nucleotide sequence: TGTGCCAGCAGCCAAGGGGAGCTAGGGACAGTGAACACTGAAGCTTTCTTT. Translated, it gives CASSQGELGTVNTEAFF.

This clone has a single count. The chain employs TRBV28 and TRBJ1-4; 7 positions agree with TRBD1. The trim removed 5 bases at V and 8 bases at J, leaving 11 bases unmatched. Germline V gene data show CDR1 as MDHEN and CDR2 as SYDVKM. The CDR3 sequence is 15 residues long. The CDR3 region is CASSPPGQVWEKLFF. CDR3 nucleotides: TGTGCCAGCAGTCCCCCCGGACAGGTGTGGGAAAAACTGTTTTTT.

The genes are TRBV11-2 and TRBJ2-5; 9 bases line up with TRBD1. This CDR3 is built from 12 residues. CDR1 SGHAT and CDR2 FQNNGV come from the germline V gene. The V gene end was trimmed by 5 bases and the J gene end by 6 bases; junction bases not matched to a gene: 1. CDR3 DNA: TGTGCCAGCAGCGGGACAGGGAAGACCCAGTACTTC. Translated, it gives CASSGTGKTQYF.